The present entry profiles one T cell receptor (beta chain) with its context. Its antigen is still unknown. The cohort excluded patients with autoimmune disease history or systemic immunosuppression. Sequencing was performed with immunoSEQ multiplex PCR; in TCRdb, only in-frame clones are kept and a portion is missing. The table includes under 50,000 clones, 85% to 90% detected once. The data were obtained in a study of OX40 agonist ivuxolimab in advanced cancers. Study details: The patients received ivuxolimab by intravenous route every 2 weeks at 0.01 to 10 mg/kg. Notes on the study in general: The expanded peripheral T cells' antigen specificity was not determined. Certain nonresponders additionally had low normalized T-cell clonal expansion.

Germline V CDR1 and CDR2: GTSNPN, SVGIG (reference sequence). Unmatched junction bases numbered 12, after V lost 8 bases and J lost 4 bases. This CDR3 contains 15 residues. The TCR sequence derives from an adult with an advanced solid tumor such as melanoma, head and neck, liver or kidney cancer. The sequenced sample was CD4+ or CD8+ T cells sorted from blood, obtained in a trial of the OX40 agonist ivuxolimab. The chain is built from TRBV30 and TRBJ2-2, with TRBD1 identical over 8 bases. The CDR3: CAGQGPGRGTGELFF. In nucleotides, the CDR3 is TGTGCCGGACAGGGCCCCGGGAGAGGCACCGGGGAGCTGTTTTTT.